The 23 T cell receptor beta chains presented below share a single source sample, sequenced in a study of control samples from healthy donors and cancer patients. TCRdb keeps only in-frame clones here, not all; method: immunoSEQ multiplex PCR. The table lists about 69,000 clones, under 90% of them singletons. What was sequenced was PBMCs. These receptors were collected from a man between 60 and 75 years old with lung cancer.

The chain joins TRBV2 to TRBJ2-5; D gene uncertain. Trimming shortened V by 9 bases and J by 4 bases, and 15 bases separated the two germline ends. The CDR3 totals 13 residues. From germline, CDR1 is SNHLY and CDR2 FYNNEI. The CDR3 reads CASTGSARETQYF. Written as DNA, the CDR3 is TGTGCCAGTACTGGGTCAGCCCGAGAGACCCAGTACTTC.

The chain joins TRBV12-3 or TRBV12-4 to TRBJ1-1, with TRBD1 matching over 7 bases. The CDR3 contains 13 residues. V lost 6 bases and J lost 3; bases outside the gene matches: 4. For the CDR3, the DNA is TGTGCCAGCAGGGAAGACAGGGACACTGAAGCTTTCTTT. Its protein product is CASREDRDTEAFF.

CDR3 nucleotide sequence: TGTGCCAGCAGATGGACAGGGGGGGCAGATACGCAGTATTTT. Its translation is CASRWTGGADTQYF. V is TRBV27 and J is TRBJ2-3, with 10 bases matching TRBD1. Germline V gene lookup returns CDR1 MNHEY and CDR2 SMNVEV (reference sequence). CDR3 size: 14 residues. V was pared by 6 bases and J by 4 bases, with 4 bases of the junction left unmatched.

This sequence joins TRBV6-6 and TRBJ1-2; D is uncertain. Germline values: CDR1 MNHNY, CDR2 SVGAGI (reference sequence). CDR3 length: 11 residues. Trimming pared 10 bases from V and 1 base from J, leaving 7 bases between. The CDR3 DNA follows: TGTGCCACCCAGCTTAACTATGGCTACACCTTC. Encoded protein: CATQLNYGYTF.

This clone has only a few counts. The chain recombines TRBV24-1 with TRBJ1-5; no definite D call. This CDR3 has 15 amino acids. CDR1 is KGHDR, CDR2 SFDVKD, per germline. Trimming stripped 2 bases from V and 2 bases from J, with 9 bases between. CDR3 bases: TGTGCCACCAGTGATTCAAGGGAAGGCAATCAGCCCCAGCATTTT. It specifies CATSDSREGNQPQHF.

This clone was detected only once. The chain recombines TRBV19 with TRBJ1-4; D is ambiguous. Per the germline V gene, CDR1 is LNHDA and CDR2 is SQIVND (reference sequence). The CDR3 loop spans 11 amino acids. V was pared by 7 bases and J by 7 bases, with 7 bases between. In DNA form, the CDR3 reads TGTGCCAGTACCCTGGGTGAAAAACTGTTTTTT. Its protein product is CASTLGEKLFF. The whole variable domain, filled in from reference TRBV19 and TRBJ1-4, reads DGGITQSPKYLFRKEGQNVTLSCEQNLNHDAMYWYRQDPGQGLRLIYYSQIVNDFQKGDIAEGYSVSREKKESFPLTVTSAQKNPTAFYLCASTLGEKLFFGSGTQLSVL.

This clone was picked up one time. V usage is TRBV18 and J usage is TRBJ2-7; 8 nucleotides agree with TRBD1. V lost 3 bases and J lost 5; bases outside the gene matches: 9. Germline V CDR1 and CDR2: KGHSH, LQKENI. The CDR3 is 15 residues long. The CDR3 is CASSPPSTGADEQYF. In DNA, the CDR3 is TGTGCCAGCTCACCCCCTTCGACAGGGGCCGACGAGCAGTACTTC.

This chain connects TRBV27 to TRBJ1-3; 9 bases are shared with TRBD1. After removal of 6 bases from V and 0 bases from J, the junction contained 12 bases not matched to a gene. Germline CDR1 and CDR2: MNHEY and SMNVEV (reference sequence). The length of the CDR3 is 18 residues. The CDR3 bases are TGTGCCAGCAGGTGGGGACAGGGAAGATATGGCTCTGGAAACACCATATATTTT. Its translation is CASRWGQGRYGSGNTIYF.

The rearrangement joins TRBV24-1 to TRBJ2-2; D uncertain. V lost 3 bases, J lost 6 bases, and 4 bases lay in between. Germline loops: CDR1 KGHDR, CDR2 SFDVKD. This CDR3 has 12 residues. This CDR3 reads CATSDAPGELFF. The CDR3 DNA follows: TGTGCCACCAGTGATGCGCCCGGGGAGCTGTTTTTT.

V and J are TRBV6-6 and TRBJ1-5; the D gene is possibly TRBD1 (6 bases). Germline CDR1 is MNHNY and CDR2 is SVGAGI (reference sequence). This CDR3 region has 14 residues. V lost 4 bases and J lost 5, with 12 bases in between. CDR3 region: CASSFQGFDQPQHF. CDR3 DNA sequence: TGTGCCAGCAGTTTTCAGGGGTTCGATCAGCCCCAGCATTTT.

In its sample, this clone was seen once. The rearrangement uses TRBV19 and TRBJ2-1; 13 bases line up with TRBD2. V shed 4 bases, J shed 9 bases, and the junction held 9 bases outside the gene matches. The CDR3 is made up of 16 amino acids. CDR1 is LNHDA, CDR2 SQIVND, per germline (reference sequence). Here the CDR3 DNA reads TGTGCCAGTAGTAGGCTACTAGCGGGGGGGGACCTTGAGCAGTTCTTC. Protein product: CASSRLLAGGDLEQFF.

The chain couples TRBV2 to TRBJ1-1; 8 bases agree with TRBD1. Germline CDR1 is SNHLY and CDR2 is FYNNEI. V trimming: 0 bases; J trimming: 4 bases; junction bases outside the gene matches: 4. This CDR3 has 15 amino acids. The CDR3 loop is CASSEAGGQGTEAFF. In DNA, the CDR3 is TGTGCCAGCAGTGAAGCTGGAGGACAGGGCACTGAAGCTTTCTTT.

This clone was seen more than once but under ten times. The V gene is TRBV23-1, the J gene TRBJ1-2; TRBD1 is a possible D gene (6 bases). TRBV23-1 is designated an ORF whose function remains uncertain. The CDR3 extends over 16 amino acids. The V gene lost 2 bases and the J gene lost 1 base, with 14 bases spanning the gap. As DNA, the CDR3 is TGCGCCAGCAGTCAAACCCCGACAGGAAATAACTATGGCTACACCTTC. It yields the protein CASSQTPTGNNYGYTF.

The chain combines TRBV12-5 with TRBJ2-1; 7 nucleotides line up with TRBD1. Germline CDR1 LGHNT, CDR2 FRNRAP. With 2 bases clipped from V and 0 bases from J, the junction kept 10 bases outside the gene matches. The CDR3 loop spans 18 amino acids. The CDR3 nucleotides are TGTGCTAGTGGTTTGACCCGGGACGGGACAGCCTCCTACAATGAGCAGTTCTTC. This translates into CASGLTRDGTASYNEQFF. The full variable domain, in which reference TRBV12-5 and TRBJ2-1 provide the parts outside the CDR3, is DARVTQTPRHKVTEMGQEVTMRCQPILGHNTVFWYRQTMMQGLELLAYFRNRAPLDDSGMPKDRFSAEMPDATLATLKIQPSEPRDSAVYFCASGLTRDGTASYNEQFFGPGTRLTVL.

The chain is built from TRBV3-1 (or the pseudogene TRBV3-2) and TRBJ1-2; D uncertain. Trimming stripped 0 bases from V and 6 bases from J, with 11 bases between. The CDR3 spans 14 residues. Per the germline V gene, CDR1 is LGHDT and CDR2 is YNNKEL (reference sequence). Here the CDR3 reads CASSQEAGFHGYTF. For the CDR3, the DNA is TGTGCCAGCAGCCAAGAAGCGGGGTTTCATGGCTACACCTTC.

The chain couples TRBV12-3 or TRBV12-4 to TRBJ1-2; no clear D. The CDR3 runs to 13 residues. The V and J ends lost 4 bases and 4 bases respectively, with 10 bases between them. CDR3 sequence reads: CASSWRQSYGYTF. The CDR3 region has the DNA TGTGCCAGCAGTTGGAGGCAGAGCTATGGCTACACCTTC.

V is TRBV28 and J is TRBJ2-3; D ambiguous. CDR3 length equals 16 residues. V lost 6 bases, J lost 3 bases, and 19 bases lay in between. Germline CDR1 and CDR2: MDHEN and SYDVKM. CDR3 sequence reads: CASSPLEAKPTDTQYF. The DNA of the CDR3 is TGTGCCAGCAGCCCCCTCGAAGCGAAACCAACAGATACGCAGTATTTT.

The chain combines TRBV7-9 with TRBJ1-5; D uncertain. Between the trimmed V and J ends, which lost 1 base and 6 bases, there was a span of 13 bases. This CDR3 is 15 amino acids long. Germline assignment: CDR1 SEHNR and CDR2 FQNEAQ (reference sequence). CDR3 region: CASSLDAQEGQPQHF. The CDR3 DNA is TGTGCCAGCAGCTTAGACGCTCAGGAGGGTCAGCCCCAGCATTTT.

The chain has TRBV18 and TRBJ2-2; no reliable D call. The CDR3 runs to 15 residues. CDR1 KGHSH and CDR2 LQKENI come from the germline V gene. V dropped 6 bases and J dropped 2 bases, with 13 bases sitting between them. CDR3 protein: CASSLRTANTGELFF. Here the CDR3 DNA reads TGTGCCAGCTCCCTTCGGACGGCTAACACCGGGGAGCTGTTTTTT.

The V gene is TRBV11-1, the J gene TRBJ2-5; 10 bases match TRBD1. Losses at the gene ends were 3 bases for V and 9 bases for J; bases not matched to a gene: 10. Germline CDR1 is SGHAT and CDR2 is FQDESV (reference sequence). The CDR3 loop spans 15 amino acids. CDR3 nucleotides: TGTGCCAGCAGCTTGGTCTTGGGACAGGGGAGGGCCCAGTACTTC. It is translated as CASSLVLGQGRAQYF. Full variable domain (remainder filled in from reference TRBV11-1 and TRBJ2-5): EAEVAQSPRYKITEKSQAVAFWCDPISGHATLYWYRQILGQGPELLVQFQDESVVDDSQLPKDRFSAERLKGVDSTLKIQPAELGDSAMYLCASSLVLGQGRAQYFGPGTRLLVL.

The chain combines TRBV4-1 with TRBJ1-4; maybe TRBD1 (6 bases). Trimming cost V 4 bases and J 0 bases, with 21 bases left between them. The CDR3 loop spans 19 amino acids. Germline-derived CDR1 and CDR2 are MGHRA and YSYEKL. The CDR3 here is CASSPRFWAGEATNEKLFF. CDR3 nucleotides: TGCGCCAGCAGCCCAAGATTCTGGGCAGGGGAAGCAACTAATGAAAAACTGTTTTTT.

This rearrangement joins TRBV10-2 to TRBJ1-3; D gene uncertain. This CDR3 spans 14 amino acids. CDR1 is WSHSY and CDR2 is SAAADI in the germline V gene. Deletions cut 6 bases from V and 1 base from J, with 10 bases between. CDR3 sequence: CASSARESGNTIYF. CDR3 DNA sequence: TGCGCCAGCAGCGCCAGAGAGTCTGGAAACACCATATATTTT.

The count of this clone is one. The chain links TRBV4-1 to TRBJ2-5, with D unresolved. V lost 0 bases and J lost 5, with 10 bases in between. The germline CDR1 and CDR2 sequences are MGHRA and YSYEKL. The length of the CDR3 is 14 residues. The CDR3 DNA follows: TGCGCCAGCAGCCAAGATACGTCCTCCGAGACCCAGTACTTC. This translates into CASSQDTSSETQYF.